These T cell receptor beta chains were read from a single sample in a study of cytomegalovirus exposure and HLA in healthy donors. The table came from immunoSEQ multiplex PCR; TCRdb's copy has only in-frame clones and leaves some out. The sample includes under 110,000 clones, under 85% seen only once; the top ten take 4.1%. The sequenced sample consisted of PBMCs. These receptors were taken from a man aged 35 to 55 in good health and CMV-seronegative. Both conserved end residues are part of each CDR3. A D gene is named only where the DNA matches it firmly. The size of a clone is reported for some rows only, either as once, few or many, or as a class for expanded clones.

V	size	D	J	CDR3	DNA
TRBV21-1	-	-	TRBJ2-1	CASSTLTPGTSGGYNEQFF	TGTGCCAGCAGCACTCTGACCCCCGGGACTAGCGGGGGGTACAATGAGCAGTTCTTC
TRBV19	few	-	TRBJ1-5	CASRYSNQPQHF	TGTGCCAGTAGATATAGCAATCAGCCCCAGCATTTT
TRBV6-1	-	-	TRBJ2-1	CASIDYSYNEQFF	TGTGCCAGCATAGACTATTCCTACAATGAGCAGTTCTTC
TRBV2	once	TRBD1	TRBJ2-5	CASSEGDRAQETQYF	TGTGCCAGCAGTGAAGGTGACAGGGCACAAGAGACCCAGTACTTC
TRBV30	-	-	TRBJ1-2	CAWSPTYGYTF	TGTGCCTGGAGTCCAACATATGGCTACACCTTC
TRBV11-2	-	TRBD2	TRBJ2-2	CASSNSGGAATGELFF	TGTGCCAGCAGCAATAGCGGGGGGGCCGCCACCGGGGAGCTGTTTTTT
TRBV27	-	TRBD1	TRBJ1-2	CASSPRTGYGYTF	TGTGCCAGCAGTCCCCGGACAGGCTATGGCTACACCTTC
TRBV6-5	-	-	TRBJ1-2	CASSYSRIRVASGYTF	TGTGCCAGCAGTTACTCGAGGATCAGGGTTGCAAGTGGCTACACCTTC
TRBV29-1	few	-	TRBJ1-1	CSVVTPRAHTEAFF	TGCAGCGTTGTAACCCCACGAGCGCACACTGAAGCTTTCTTT
TRBV5-1	few	TRBD2	TRBJ2-3	CASSQLAGGSVASTDTQYF	TGCGCCAGCAGCCAACTAGCGGGGGGCTCAGTAGCCAGCACAGATACGCAGTATTTT
TRBV6-5	-	-	TRBJ1-1	CASSNAVDTEAFF	TGTGCCAGCAGCAACGCGGTGGACACTGAAGCTTTCTTT
TRBV11-3	-	TRBD1	TRBJ2-7	CASSRGTGQLEQYF	TGTGCCAGCAGTCGTGGGACAGGGCAGCTCGAGCAGTACTTC
TRBV20-1	-	TRBD1	TRBJ1-1	CSNYRGTEAFF	TGCAGTAACTACAGGGGCACTGAAGCTTTCTTT
TRBV9	-	-	TRBJ2-4	CASSPQTGTGGNIQYF	TGTGCCAGCAGCCCACAAACCGGGACCGGGGGAAACATTCAGTACTTC
TRBV6-5	-	TRBD1	TRBJ2-5	CASSSDRGVGETQYF	TGTGCCAGCAGTTCCGACAGGGGGGTCGGAGAGACCCAGTACTTC
TRBV6-1	-	TRBD1	TRBJ1-3	CASAVDRGSDTIYF	TGTGCCAGCGCGGTGGACAGGGGGAGTGACACCATATATTTT
TRBV9	-	TRBD1	TRBJ2-2	CASSTGSRGQRLDGELFF	TGTGCCAGCAGCACTGGTTCTAGGGGGCAGAGGTTGGACGGGGAGCTGTTTTTT
TRBV5-5	-	-	TRBJ2-7	CASSLASYEQYF	TGTGCCAGCAGCTTGGCGAGCTACGAGCAGTACTTC
TRBV5-4	-	TRBD2	TRBJ2-3	CASSLNGGSTDTQYF	TGTGCCAGCAGCTTGAACGGGGGGAGCACAGATACGCAGTATTTT
TRBV7-2	-	-	TRBJ2-4	CASSPGHYRNIQYF	TGTGCCAGCAGCCCGGGACACTACAGGAACATTCAGTACTTC
TRBV6-1	-	-	TRBJ1-6	CASSEMVPSSYNSPLHF	TGTGCCAGCAGTGAAATGGTCCCGAGCTCCTATAATTCACCCCTCCACTTT
TRBV9	-	-	TRBJ2-1	CASSVGRVYNEQFF	TGTGCCAGCAGCGTTGGGAGAGTTTACAATGAGCAGTTCTTC
TRBV7-6	-	-	TRBJ1-1	CASSPWTATNTEAFF	TGTGCCAGCAGCCCTTGGACAGCGACGAACACTGAAGCTTTCTTT
TRBV5-1	few	-	TRBJ1-4	CASRAGPTTNEKLFF	TGCGCCAGCAGGGCAGGGCCTACAACTAATGAAAAACTGTTTTTT
TRBV30	-	-	TRBJ2-7	CAWSVFVGAYEQYF	TGTGCCTGGAGTGTATTTGTCGGAGCCTACGAGCAGTACTTC
TRBV28	-	TRBD1	TRBJ2-5	CASSSTGAGETQYF	TGTGCCAGCAGCTCGACAGGGGCGGGCGAGACCCAGTACTTC
TRBV5-1	-	TRBD2	TRBJ2-5	CASSLAGARGGQETQYF	TGCGCCAGCAGCTTGGCCGGGGCGCGGGGGGGCCAAGAGACCCAGTACTTC
TRBV4-3	-	TRBD2	TRBJ2-1	CASSQDSGGYNEQFF	TGCGCCAGCAGCCAAGATAGCGGGGGGTACAATGAGCAGTTCTTC
TRBV6-5	many	TRBD1	TRBJ2-7	CASSYGDRGPHEQYF	TGTGCCAGCAGTTACGGGGACAGGGGCCCCCACGAGCAGTACTTC
TRBV7-9	-	-	TRBJ1-2	CASSFDTSYGYTF	TGTGCCAGCAGCTTCGACACTAGCTATGGCTACACCTTC
TRBV7-9	-	TRBD1	TRBJ2-6	CASSWDRVLTGANVLTF	TGTGCCAGCAGCTGGGACAGGGTGTTGACTGGGGCCAACGTCCTGACTTTC
TRBV7-2	-	-	TRBJ1-1	CASSYYYTNTEAFF	TGTGCCAGCAGCTATTACTACACTAACACTGAAGCTTTCTTT
TRBV18	-	-	TRBJ1-4	CASSPLGQNREKLFF	TGTGCCAGCTCACCATTGGGACAAAATCGTGAAAAACTGTTTTTT
TRBV19	-	-	TRBJ1-1	CASSAAGGHNTEAFF	TGTGCCAGTAGTGCGGCGGGGGGACATAACACTGAAGCTTTCTTT
TRBV19	-	TRBD2	TRBJ2-3	CATTAGTDTQYF	TGTGCCACTACAGCGGGGACAGATACGCAGTATTTT
TRBV5-4	-	TRBD2	TRBJ2-5	CASSTPSGAKETQYF	TGTGCCAGCAGCACCCCTAGCGGGGCGAAAGAGACCCAGTACTTC
TRBV6-5	-	-	TRBJ2-1	CASSLGEGDEQFF	TGTGCCAGCAGCCTCGGCGAGGGCGATGAGCAGTTCTTC
TRBV9	few	TRBD2	TRBJ2-1	CASSVGLAANEQFF	TGTGCCAGCAGCGTAGGACTAGCGGCCAATGAGCAGTTCTTC
TRBV6-5	once	-	TRBJ1-2	CASSGVYGYTF	TGTGCCAGCAGCGGAGTATATGGCTACACCTTC
TRBV6-5	-	-	TRBJ1-6	CASSYIRGSGSPLHF	TGTGCCAGCAGTTACATTCGGGGGTCGGGTTCACCCCTCCACTTT
TRBV4-2	-	-	TRBJ2-5	CASSGIRGGLQETQYF	TGTGCCAGCAGCGGGATAAGGGGGGGGTTACAAGAGACCCAGTACTTC
TRBV4-3	-	TRBD2	TRBJ2-3	CASSQQRGGWNTDTQYF	TGCGCCAGCAGCCAACAGCGGGGCGGCTGGAACACAGATACGCAGTATTTT
TRBV7-9	once	-	TRBJ1-5	CASSPGRVNQPQHF	TGTGCCAGCAGCCCTGGGAGGGTCAATCAGCCCCAGCATTTT
TRBV7-8	once	TRBD1	TRBJ2-5	CASSSATGAGETQYF	TGTGCCAGCAGCTCCGCGACAGGGGCGGGGGAGACCCAGTACTTC
TRBV6-1	-	-	TRBJ1-1	CASSRQANTEAFF	TGTGCCAGCAGTAGGCAGGCGAACACTGAAGCTTTCTTT
TRBV6-5	-	TRBD1	TRBJ1-5	CASSYAGQGSNQPQHF	TGTGCCAGCAGTTACGCGGGACAGGGGAGCAATCAGCCCCAGCATTTT
TRBV5-1	-	TRBD2	TRBJ2-7	CASSLRGDPYEQYF	TGCGCCAGCAGCTTGCGGGGGGATCCCTACGAGCAGTACTTC
TRBV5-4	-	-	TRBJ2-3	CASSLASGAGTDTQYF	TGTGCCAGCAGCTTGGCCTCAGGGGCTGGCACAGATACGCAGTATTTT
TRBV2	few	-	TRBJ1-2	CASSERTDIYLVPPVDGYTF	TGTGCCAGCAGTGAGAGGACAGATATTTACTTGGTCCCCCCCGTCGATGGCTACACCTTC
TRBV18	-	-	TRBJ1-6	CASSPRTVTDNSPLHF	TGTGCCAGCTCACCACGAACAGTGACCGATAATTCACCCCTCCACTTT
TRBV7-2	once	TRBD1	TRBJ2-3	CASSPWKGAHTDTQYF	TGTGCCAGCAGCCCGTGGAAGGGGGCCCACACAGATACGCAGTATTTT
TRBV9	few	-	TRBJ2-3	CASSAPGTLGAHTQYF	TGTGCCAGCAGCGCCCCGGGTACCTTGGGGGCACATACGCAGTATTTT